This T cell receptor (beta chain) was captured by sequencing in a study of identical twins. This clonotype was counted many times. Its target is not known. The CDR3 is 15 residues long. Trimming cost V 7 bases and J 8 bases, with 20 bases left between them. Overall study findings and caveats: Out-of-frame alpha sequences shared between twins exhibited an excess of low generation probability. Abundant beta clonotypes from cord blood bore fewer insertions; memory repertoires lacked this pattern.

Via MiXCR, TCRdb re-called the 5' RACE reads, giving one row per CDR3 protein. The profile shows under 250,000 distinct CDR3 sequences, roughly an eighth of them singletons. These data are also associated with another study on yellow fever vaccine responses in identical twins. That study reports: Twins reportedly showed a vaccine T cell response that seemed partly convergent and partly personalized.

Sequencing was carried out using memory (CD45RO+) T cells sorted from blood. This clonotype originated in a woman aged 18-29 years in good health. The V and J genes are TRBV12-3 or TRBV12-4 and TRBJ1-4; a possible D gene is TRBD1 (5 bases). The CDR3 reads CASTPGKGNREKLFF. In DNA, the CDR3 is TGTGCCAGCACCCCAGGGAAAGGGAATCGGGAAAAACTGTTTTTT.